Listed here is a single T cell receptor (beta chain). Its target antigen remains unknown. One base away there is no much larger clone; base qualities are not given. This specimen comes from a study of OX40 agonist ivuxolimab in advanced cancers. At the level of the whole study: Ivuxolimab was a fully human IgG2 agonistic monoclonal antibody targeting the costimulatory receptor OX40 (CD134). Partial responses were achieved by three dose-escalation patients, of whom one had hepatocellular carcinoma and two had cutaneous melanoma. Intravenous ivuxolimab was administered to patients every 2 weeks at six dose levels: 0.01, 0.1, 0.3, 1.5, 3 and 10 mg/kg. The monotherapy dose-escalation portion (N ≈ 57 patients) of the phase I ivuxolimab trial is reported in the paper. The point of sequencing TCRbeta in the periphery was to test whether ivuxolimab changed TCR sequence diversity and drove clonal T-cell expansion. Patients were allowed to have had prior anti-PD-1, anti-PD-L1 or anti-CTLA-4 therapy, and 30% to 40% of the dose-escalation patients had been treated with checkpoint inhibitors. Of the 50 to 55 patients in dose escalation, about 20 had hepatocellular carcinoma, some 15 had melanoma, 9 had renal cell carcinoma and 9 had head and neck cancer. The dose-escalation cohort was approximately 83% male with a mean age of about 60 years, ranging from about 20 to 85. The investigation overall reported the following: Low levels of normalized T-cell clonal expansion were also seen in some nonresponding patients. At doses of 0.1 to 3.0 mg/kg, clonal expansion of both CD4+ and CD8+ blood T cells was observed from baseline to week 6. Antigen specificity was not determined for the clonally expanded peripheral T cells. In partial responders in the 0.1-3.0 mg/kg groups, normalized peripheral clonal expansion was found to be among the lowest, especially among CD8+ T cells. After ivuxolimab, expanded clones were on average more numerous among CD8+ T cells than among CD4+ T cells.

For sequencing of the TCRbeta CDR3 region, genomic DNA was extracted from the sorted cells. TCRbeta CDR3 regions were sequenced using the immunoSEQ Assay. TCRdb provides this immuneACCESS table in a form limited to in-frame rearrangements. Some clones are lacking; in checked studies, under half of them reflect an unresolved V gene, and why the rest are absent is not known. Here the sample has tens of thousands of clones; around 83% occur a single time. The ten largest clones add up to 20% to 25% of the sample. The trial excluded patients who had a history of autoimmune disease or were on systemic immunosuppression. In every dose cohort, peripheral blood was drawn for TCR sequencing at baseline, cycle 4 day 1, and cycle 7 day 1. The samples were drawn from a first-in-human, open-label, multicenter phase I dose-escalation trial of ivuxolimab. Adults with locally advanced or metastatic melanoma, renal cell carcinoma, hepatocellular carcinoma or head and neck squamous cell carcinoma were enrolled in the trial. CD4+ and CD8+ T cells were sorted separately from peripheral blood before TCR sequencing.

V is shortened by 4 bases, J by 3 bases, and the region joining them spans 13 bases. Reading from cysteine to phenylalanine, the CDR3 counts 14 amino acids. Only CDR3 DNA remains: 42 bases, in frame from the first base. CDR1 and CDR2 (MNHEY, SMNVEV) derive from the germline V gene (reference sequence). The chain was built from TRBV27 and TRBJ2-7; TRBD2 is a possible D gene, resting on 5 matching bases. This TCR derives from an adult with an advanced solid tumor such as melanoma, head and neck, liver or kidney cancer. The source was CD4+ or CD8+ T cells sorted from blood, collected in a trial of the OX40 agonist ivuxolimab. The sequenced DNA: TGTGCCAGCAGTTCCCATCTCGCGGGCTACGAGCAGTACTTC. It specifies CASSSHLAGYEQYF.